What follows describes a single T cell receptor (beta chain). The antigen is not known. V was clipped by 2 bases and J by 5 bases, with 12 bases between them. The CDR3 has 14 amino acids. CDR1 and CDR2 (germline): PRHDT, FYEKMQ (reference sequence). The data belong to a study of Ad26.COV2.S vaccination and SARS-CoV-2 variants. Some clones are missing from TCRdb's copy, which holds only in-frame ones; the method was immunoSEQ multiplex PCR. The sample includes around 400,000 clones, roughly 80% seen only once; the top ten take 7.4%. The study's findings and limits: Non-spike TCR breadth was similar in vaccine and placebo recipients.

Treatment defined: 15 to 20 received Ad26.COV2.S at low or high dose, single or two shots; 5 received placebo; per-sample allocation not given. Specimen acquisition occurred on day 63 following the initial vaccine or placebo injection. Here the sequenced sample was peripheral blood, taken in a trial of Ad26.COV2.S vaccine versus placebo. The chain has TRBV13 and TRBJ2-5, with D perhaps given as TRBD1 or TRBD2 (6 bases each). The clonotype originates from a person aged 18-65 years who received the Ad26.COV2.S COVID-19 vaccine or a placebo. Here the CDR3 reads CASSLSGAGETQYF. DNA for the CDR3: TGTGCCAGCAGCTTATCAGGGGCGGGGGAGACCCAGTACTTC.